The clone carrying this T cell receptor (beta chain) has just a few counts. The same CDR3 arises from other DNA sequences in this sample as well. The data stem from a study of ipilimumab plus nivolumab after autologous stem cell transplantation. Looking at the study overall: A median of about 8 nivolumab and 5 ipilimumab doses were given.

Libraries were prepared by immunoSEQ multiplex PCR; TCRdb keeps only in-frame clonotypes and omits some of them. The sample lists approximately 14,000 clones, about 70% occurring once. The CDR3 totals 15 residues. Trimming removed 0 bases at V and 2 bases at J, with 11 bases between. Germline CDR1 and CDR2: SGHRS and YFSETQ. Starting 14 to 28 days after autologous transplant, ipilimumab 1 mg/kg was given. Dosing: nivolumab 3 mg/kg IV, weeks 1, 4, 7, 10, then every two weeks to week 26. This receptor was taken from a male donor with primary mediastinal lymphoma. The chain joins TRBV5-1 to TRBJ1-1; D gene uncertain. The sequenced sample was PBMCs, obtained in a trial of ipilimumab plus nivolumab as post-transplant consolidation. CDR3 sequence: CASSLAGRLNTEAFF. The CDR3 DNA reads TGCGCCAGCAGCTTGGCCGGTAGGCTTAACACTGAAGCTTTCTTT.